This T cell receptor (beta chain) derives from a study of blood T cell repertoires in COVID-19. For the study at large: PBMCs, B-cell-depleted T cells, or T cells were the source of the cDNA or gDNA that made up the material.

As processed by the authors: How many nucleated cells were present was estimated from reference gene primer amplification. Profiled with immunoSEQ multiplex PCR; TCRdb holds only in-frame clones, not every one. From that table come the V and J calls and clone size; the DNA was used to work out D and trimming. In the table there are more than 95,000 clones, about 80% of which are singletons. This CDR3 has 14 residues. The J segment lost 8 bases and the V segment lost 3 bases, leaving 8 bases of the junction unmatched. Germline CDR1 is SEHNR and CDR2 is FQNEAQ (reference sequence). The table lists this clone with a few counts.

Sequenced: peripheral blood. The clonotype comes from a woman aged 45-65 years with acute or convalescent COVID-19. The V and J genes are TRBV7-9 and TRBJ1-2; 8 nucleotides agree with TRBD1. The CDR3 bases are TGTGCCAGCAGCTTTGGACAGGGCCTGTTCGGCTACACCTTC. As protein: CASSFGQGLFGYTF. Variable domain in full (rest from reference TRBV7-9 and TRBJ1-2): DTGVSQNPRHKITKRGQNVTFRCDPISEHNRLYWYRQTLGQGPEFLTYFQNEAQLEKSRLLSDRFSAERPKGSFSTLEIQRTEQGDSAMYLCASSFGQGLFGYTFGSGTRLTVV.